The clone carrying this TCR beta chain occurred once. V was cut by 4 bases and J by 0 bases, with 4 bases left in between. CDR1 is MNHEY, CDR2 SMNVEV, per germline (reference sequence). The CDR3 has 12 amino acids. This record belongs to a study of technical replicates of blood from several donors. Repertoires were generated with immunoSEQ multiplex PCR, while TCRdb's copy carries only in-frame clones and drops some. The sample yields about 97,000 clones, 96% seen once. The material sequenced was T cells isolated from PBMCs. This rearrangement joins TRBV27 to TRBJ2-7; D remains unclear. The TCR comes from a human donor in good health. CDR3: CASSSNSYEQYF. The CDR3 bases are TGTGCCAGCAGTTCCAACTCCTACGAGCAGTACTTC.